This section outlines one T cell receptor (beta chain) sequence together with its context. TCRdb re-derived calls from the RT-PCR reads in MiXCR, one entry per CDR3 protein. The data hold 900,000 to 1,000,000 distinct CDR3 sequences, with roughly 18% observed a single time. The data are from a study of patients and donors after allogeneic stem cell transplantation. Input material: blood, either unsorted or a sorted T cell fraction (not recorded which). The receptor was derived from a human donor who was either an allogeneic HSCT recipient or a stem cell or donor lymphocyte infusion donor (not recorded which). It is not recorded whose cells these are; they may come from a transplant donor.

CDR3 loop: CASSSDNRGLKEKLFF. The CDR3 DNA is TGTGCCAGCAGTTCAGACAACAGGGGGCTTAAAGAAAAACTGTTTTTT. This chain joins TRBV12-3 or TRBV12-4 and TRBJ1-4; TRBD1 aligns across 9 bases. V was pared by 4 bases and J by 8 bases, with 11 bases of the junction left unmatched. This CDR3 contains 16 residues.